This entry is about one T cell receptor beta chain. CDR3 length equals 14 residues. The V and J ends lost 5 bases and 5 bases, in that order; junction bases with no gene match: 6. Per the germline V gene, CDR1 is SEHNR and CDR2 is FQNEAQ (reference sequence). The data were taken from a study of T-cell reconstitution after alpha-beta-depleted transplantation in children. The TCRbeta library incorporated unique molecular identifiers. TCRdb passed the PCR reads through MiXCR, listing each CDR3 protein once. The sample has some 600,000 distinct CDR3 sequences, 13% seen once. This material consisted of PBMCs, mostly from graft donor cells, taken 360 days after TCRalphabeta/CD19-depleted stem cell transplant. This clonotype was sampled from a male patient under 18 who had a stem cell transplant for acute myeloid leukemia, so the T cells may come from the graft donor. The genes are TRBV7-9 and TRBJ2-5; 9 positions agree with TRBD2. CDR3 nucleotides: TGTGCCAGCAGCCCCTCTAGCGGGAAGGAGACCCAGTACTTC. Its translation: CASSPSSGKETQYF.